Here is one T cell receptor beta chain with its context. Its antigen remains unidentified. This sample is part of a study of PD-1 blockade in classical Hodgkin lymphoma. For the study at large: Treatment was intravenous nivolumab, 3 mg/kg every 2 weeks, until progression. General study findings and limits: CD4+ TCR diversity, unlike CD8+, climbed significantly by C4D1. Repertoire differences have undefined causes, possibly disease activity or prior therapy. Similar baseline diversity was found in complete responders and newly diagnosed patients.

The CDR3 spans 16 residues. Germline CDR1 SGHTS, CDR2 YDEGEE. V gave up 0 bases and J gave up 6 bases; unmatched junction bases: 5. Specified time point: cycle 4 day 1 (C4D1), after about 6 weeks of nivolumab. Exposure to brentuximab vedotin varied, and each patient had relapsed following autologous stem cell transplantation. The authors purified CD4+ T cells from thawed PBMCs by magnetic negative selection. TCRdb's table, derived via immunoSEQ multiplex PCR, lists solely in-frame clones and lacks some. This sample has 31,000 or so clones; about 88% occur once, and the top ten carry roughly 0.75%. The chain recombines TRBV5-8 with TRBJ1-6; 8 bases fit TRBD1. This TCR came from a human donor with classical Hodgkin lymphoma. Sequences were derived from CD4+ T cells from blood, sampled before the fourth cycle of nivolumab. The CDR3 DNA follows: TGTGCCAGCAGCTTGGCGGCAGGGGGCATTAATTCACCCCTCCACTTT. Residues: CASSLAAGGINSPLHF. Filled out from reference TRBV5-8 and TRBJ1-6, the complete variable domain reads EAGVTQSPTHLIKTRGQQATLRCSPISGHTSVYWYQQALGLGLQFLLWYDEGEERNRGNFPPRFSGRQFPNYSSELNVNALELEDSALYLCASSLAAGGINSPLHFGNGTRLTVT.